The 9 T cell receptor beta chains below all came from one sample that was sequenced in a study of OX40 agonist ivuxolimab in advanced cancers. The assay was immunoSEQ multiplex PCR, and TCRdb's table has in-frame clones only and misses some. There are 59,000 or so clones in the sample; 82% occur only once, and over 3% lies in the top ten. The sample in question was CD4+ or CD8+ T cells sorted from blood, obtained in a trial of the OX40 agonist ivuxolimab. All receptors come from an adult with an advanced solid tumor such as melanoma, head and neck, liver or kidney cancer.

This chain uses TRBV6-1 with TRBJ1-1, with D hard to call. Trimming cost V 1 base and J 3 bases, with 15 bases left between them. This CDR3 region has 16 residues. Germline-derived CDR1 and CDR2 are MNHNS and SASEGT. DNA of the CDR3: TGTGCCAGCAGTGAAGTTGGACGCCCCGGGGACACTGAAGCTTTCTTT. Encoded protein: CASSEVGRPGDTEAFF.

The chain recombines TRBV11-3 with TRBJ2-3; 10 bases map to TRBD2. This CDR3 comprises 17 residues. Looked up from germline, CDR1 is SGHNT and CDR2 is YENEEA. V was pared by 1 base and J by 5 bases, with 9 bases of the junction left unmatched. CDR3 sequence: CASSLGSSGSPGDTQYF. In DNA, the CDR3 is TGTGCCAGCAGCTTAGGGTCTAGCGGGAGCCCTGGAGATACGCAGTATTTT.

This clone is medium-sized within its sample. The rearrangement uses TRBV6-6 and TRBJ2-7; the D is unclear. Germline values: CDR1 MNHNY, CDR2 SVGAGI (reference sequence). The CDR3 runs to 11 residues. Trimming left V 5 bases short and J 6 bases short, with 8 bases between. The CDR3 loop reads CASSIVTEQYF. DNA of the CDR3: TGTGCCAGCAGTATAGTTACCGAGCAGTACTTC.

The J gene is TRBJ2-3, the V gene TRBV5-4; 9 bases line up with TRBD1. The CDR3 covers 14 residues. The J segment lost 6 bases and the V segment lost 5 bases, leaving 7 bases of the junction unmatched. In germline, CDR1 is SGHNT, CDR2 YYREEE (reference sequence). The CDR3 loop reads CASRRDREVDTQYF. The CDR3 DNA reads TGTGCCAGCAGGCGGGACAGGGAGGTGGATACGCAGTATTTT.

This clone has a handful of counts. V gene TRBV9 combines with J gene TRBJ2-5; D unresolved. Germline loops: CDR1 SGDLS, CDR2 YYNGEE. V dropped 0 bases and J dropped 5 bases, with 2 bases sitting between them. The CDR3 has 11 residues. CDR3 nucleotides: TGTGCCAGCAGCGTAGAGGAGACCCAGTACTTC. It codes for CASSVEETQYF.

This clone appeared a single time. J is TRBJ2-6 and V is TRBV11-2; D possibly corresponds to TRBD2 (5 bases). With 1 base removed from V and 1 base from J, the gap between germline ends came to 8 bases. The germline V gene has CDR1 SGHAT and CDR2 FQNNGV. The CDR3 runs to 16 residues. This CDR3 is CASSLGRVSGANVLTF. CDR3 in DNA: TGTGCCAGCAGCTTAGGGCGGGTTTCTGGGGCCAACGTCCTGACTTTC.

The V and J genes are TRBV27 and TRBJ2-4, with D unresolved. The CDR3 is 15 residues long. Deletions cut 6 bases from V and 0 bases from J, with 12 bases between. Germline V gene data show CDR1 as MNHEY and CDR2 as SMNVEV (reference sequence). The CDR3 protein is CASRPRELAKNIQYF. As DNA, the CDR3 is TGTGCCAGCAGGCCTCGTGAGCTAGCCAAAAACATTCAGTACTTC.

The chain combines TRBV11-2 with TRBJ2-3, with 7 nucleotides matching TRBD2. CDR1 is SGHAT and CDR2 is FQNNGV in the germline V gene. V shed 4 bases, J shed 3 bases, and the junction held 10 bases outside the gene matches. There are 16 residues in the CDR3. The CDR3 bases are TGTGCCAGCAGCTCCGGGACTATAGCCTCGACAGATACGCAGTATTTT. Its protein is CASSSGTIASTDTQYF.

The V call is TRBV2, the J call TRBJ1-2; D may be TRBD1 (5 bases). The CDR3 loop spans 17 amino acids. Looked up from germline, CDR1 is SNHLY and CDR2 is FYNNEI. V gave up 5 bases and J gave up 2 bases, with 21 bases separating them. The CDR3 protein is CASSPTGTSETNYGYTF. In nucleotides, the CDR3 is TGTGCCAGCAGTCCAACTGGGACCTCGGAAACCAACTATGGCTACACCTTC.